These T cell receptor beta chains were read from a single sample in a study of cytomegalovirus exposure and HLA in healthy donors. TCRdb keeps only in-frame clones here, not all; method: immunoSEQ multiplex PCR. The sample contains under 120,000 clones, approximately 70% of which appear only once. The sample comprised PBMCs. The receptor set was obtained from a man aged 25 to 40 in good health and CMV-seropositive. CDR3s include the opening cysteine and the closing phenylalanine or tryptophan. Each record gives: D gene, clone size, V gene, J gene, CDR3 protein, CDR3 DNA. D genes are given only for firm matches. Clone size is given for some rows only: seen once, a few or many times, or a class if the clone is expanded.

TRBD1	.	TRBV18	TRBJ1-4	CASSPNRGSSEKLFF	TGTGCCAGCTCACCTAACAGGGGATCAAGTGAAAAACTGTTTTTT
.	few	TRBV7-9	TRBJ1-1	CASSQPMGGTEAFF	TGTGCCAGCAGCCAGCCCATGGGGGGAACTGAAGCTTTCTTT
.	once	TRBV4-1	TRBJ2-3	CASSQFGGGTDTQYF	TGCGCCAGCAGCCAGTTTGGGGGCGGCACAGATACGCAGTATTTT
.	.	TRBV7-9	TRBJ2-2	CASSLQAVANTGELFF	TGTGCCAGCAGCTTACAAGCGGTTGCGAACACCGGGGAGCTGTTTTTT
.	.	TRBV9	TRBJ2-3	CASSGGTPNTQYF	TGTGCCAGCAGCGGTGGGACTCCGAATACGCAGTATTTT
.	.	TRBV5-6	TRBJ1-1	CASSPRGRGMNTEAFF	TGTGCCAGCAGCCCCAGGGGCAGGGGAATGAACACTGAAGCTTTCTTT
TRBD1	.	TRBV7-9	TRBJ2-5	CASREWDRKETQYF	TGTGCCAGCAGAGAGTGGGACAGAAAAGAGACCCAGTACTTC
.	.	TRBV10-3	TRBJ2-7	CAISPRGSDYEQYF	TGTGCCATCAGTCCCAGGGGATCCGACTACGAGCAGTACTTC
.	.	TRBV6-6	TRBJ2-7	CASSATGPYEQYF	TGTGCCAGCAGTGCCACAGGGCCCTACGAGCAGTACTTC
TRBD2	.	TRBV10-2	TRBJ2-1	CAGTSGSGEQFF	TGCGCCGGGACTAGCGGATCGGGCGAGCAGTTCTTC
.	.	TRBV21-1	TRBJ2-7	CASSPSGAKRGCYEQYF	TGTGCCAGCAGCCCAAGTGGGGCTAAGCGGGGGTGCTACGAGCAGTACTTC
.	.	TRBV7-9	TRBJ1-4	CASSATEKLFF	TGTGCCAGCAGCGCGACAGAAAAACTGTTTTTT
.	.	TRBV15	TRBJ1-2	CATSRDRSGGYGYTF	TGTGCCACCAGCAGAGATAGGTCCGGAGGATATGGCTACACCTTC
.	.	TRBV5-4	TRBJ2-3	CASSLSSLITDTQYF	TGTGCCAGCAGTCTAAGTAGCCTTATTACAGATACGCAGTATTTT
TRBD1	.	TRBV18	TRBJ2-2	CASPDREAGELFF	TGTGCCAGCCCGGACAGGGAGGCAGGGGAGCTGTTTTTT
TRBD2	few	TRBV19	TRBJ2-4	CASSRGLAGPENIQYF	TGTGCCAGTAGTAGGGGTCTAGCGGGACCGGAAAACATTCAGTACTTC
.	.	TRBV4-1	TRBJ2-5	CASSQVRVETQYF	TGCGCCAGCAGCCAAGTCCGTGTGGAGACCCAGTACTTC
.	few	TRBV11-2	TRBJ1-2	CASSPLGRGGTNYGYTF	TGTGCCAGCAGCCCCCTGGGGCGGGGGGGTACTAACTATGGCTACACCTTC
.	.	TRBV7-9	TRBJ1-1	CASSKGAGLQNTEAFF	TGTGCCAGCAGCAAAGGGGCGGGACTCCAGAACACTGAAGCTTTCTTT
.	.	TRBV27	TRBJ1-2	CASSLGAQYGYTF	TGTGCCAGCAGTTTGGGAGCTCAGTATGGCTACACCTTC